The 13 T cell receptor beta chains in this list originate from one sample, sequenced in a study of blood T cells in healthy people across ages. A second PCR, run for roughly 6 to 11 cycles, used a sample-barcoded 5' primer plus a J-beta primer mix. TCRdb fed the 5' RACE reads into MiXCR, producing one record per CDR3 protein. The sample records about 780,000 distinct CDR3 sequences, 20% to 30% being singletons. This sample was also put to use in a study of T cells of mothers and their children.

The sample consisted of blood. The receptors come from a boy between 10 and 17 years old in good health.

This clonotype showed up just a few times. DNA of the CDR3: TGTGCCAGCAGTTTCGGGGGGGCCGGTTTAGATACGCAGTATTTT. It specifies CASSFGGAGLDTQYF. This chain connects TRBV12-3 or TRBV12-4 to TRBJ2-3; TRBD2 aligns across 8 bases. V lost 3 bases and J lost 5; bases outside the gene matches: 7. The CDR3 totals 15 residues.

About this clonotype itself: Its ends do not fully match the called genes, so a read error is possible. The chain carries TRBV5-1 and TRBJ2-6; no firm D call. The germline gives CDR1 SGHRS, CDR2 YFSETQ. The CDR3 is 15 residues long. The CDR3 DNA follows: TGCGTCAGCACCCTCCGGGCCTCTGGGGCCAACGTCCTGACTTTC. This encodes CVSTLRASGANVLTF.

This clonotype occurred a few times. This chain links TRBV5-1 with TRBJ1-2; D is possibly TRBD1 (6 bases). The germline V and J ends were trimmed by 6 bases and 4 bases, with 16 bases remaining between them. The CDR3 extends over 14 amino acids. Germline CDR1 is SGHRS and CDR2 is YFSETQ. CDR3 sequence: CASTQDRLLYGYTF. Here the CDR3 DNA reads TGCGCCAGCACCCAGGACAGACTCCTCTATGGCTACACCTTC.

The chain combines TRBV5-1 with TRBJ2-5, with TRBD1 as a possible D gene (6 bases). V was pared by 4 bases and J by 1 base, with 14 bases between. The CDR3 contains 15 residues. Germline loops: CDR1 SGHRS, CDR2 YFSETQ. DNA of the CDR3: TGCGCCAGCAGCCCCAGATGGGACACCCAAGAGACCCAGTACTTC. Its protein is CASSPRWDTQETQYF.

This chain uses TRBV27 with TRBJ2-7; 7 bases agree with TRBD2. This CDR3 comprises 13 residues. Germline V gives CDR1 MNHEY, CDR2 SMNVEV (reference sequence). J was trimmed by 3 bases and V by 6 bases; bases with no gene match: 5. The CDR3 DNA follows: TGTGCCAGCAGCTCGGGACTACTCTACGAGCAGTACTTC. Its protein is CASSSGLLYEQYF.

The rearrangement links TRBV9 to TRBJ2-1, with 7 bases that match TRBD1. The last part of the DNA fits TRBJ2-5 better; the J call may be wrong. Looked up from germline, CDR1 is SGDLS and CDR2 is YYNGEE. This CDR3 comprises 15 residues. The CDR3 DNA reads TGTGCCAGCAGACGAGGGACAGCAGGCGGGGAGACCCAGTACTTC. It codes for CASRRGTAGGETQYF.

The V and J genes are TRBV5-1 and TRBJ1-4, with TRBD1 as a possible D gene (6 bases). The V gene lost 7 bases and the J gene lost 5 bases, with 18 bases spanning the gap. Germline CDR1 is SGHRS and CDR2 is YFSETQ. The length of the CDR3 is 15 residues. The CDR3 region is CASFPGGARNEKLFF. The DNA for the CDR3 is TGCGCCAGCTTCCCCGGGGGCGCGCGGAATGAAAAACTGTTTTTT.

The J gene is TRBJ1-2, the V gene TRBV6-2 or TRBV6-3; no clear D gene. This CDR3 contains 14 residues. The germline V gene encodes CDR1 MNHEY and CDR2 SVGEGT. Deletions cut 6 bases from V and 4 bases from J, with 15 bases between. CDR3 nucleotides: TGTGCCAGCAGACCGCAGGACCGAGGCTATGGCTACACCTTC. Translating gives CASRPQDRGYGYTF.

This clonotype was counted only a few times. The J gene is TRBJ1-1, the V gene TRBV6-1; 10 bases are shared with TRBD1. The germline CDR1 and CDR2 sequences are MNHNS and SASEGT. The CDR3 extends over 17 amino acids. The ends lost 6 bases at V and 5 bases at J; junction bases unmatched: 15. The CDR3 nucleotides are TGTGCCAGCAGGCGCCAGAGACAGGGGGCGCGGAGGACTGAAGCTTTCTTT. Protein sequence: CASRRQRQGARRTEAFF.

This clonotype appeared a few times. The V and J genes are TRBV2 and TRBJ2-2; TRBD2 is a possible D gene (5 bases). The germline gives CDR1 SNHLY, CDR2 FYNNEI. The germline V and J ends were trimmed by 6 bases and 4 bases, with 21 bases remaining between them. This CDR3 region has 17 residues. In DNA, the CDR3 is TGTGCCAGCAGGCGGGTTATTCCCCGGGTATTCACCGGGGAGCTGTTTTTT. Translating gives CASRRVIPRVFTGELFF.

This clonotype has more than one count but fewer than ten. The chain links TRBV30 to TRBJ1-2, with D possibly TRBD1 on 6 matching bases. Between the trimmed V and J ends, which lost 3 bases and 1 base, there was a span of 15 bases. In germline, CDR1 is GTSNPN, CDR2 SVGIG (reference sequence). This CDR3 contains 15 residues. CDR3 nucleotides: TGTGCCTGGAGGGAGGATAACAGGGTTAACTATGGCTACACCTTC. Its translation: CAWREDNRVNYGYTF.

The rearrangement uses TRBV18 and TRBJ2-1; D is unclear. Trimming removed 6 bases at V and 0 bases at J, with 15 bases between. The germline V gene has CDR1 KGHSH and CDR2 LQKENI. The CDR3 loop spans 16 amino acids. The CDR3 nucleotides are TGTGCCAGCTCGGAATACTCAAGCAGCTCCTACAATGAGCAGTTCTTC. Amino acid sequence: CASSEYSSSSYNEQFF.

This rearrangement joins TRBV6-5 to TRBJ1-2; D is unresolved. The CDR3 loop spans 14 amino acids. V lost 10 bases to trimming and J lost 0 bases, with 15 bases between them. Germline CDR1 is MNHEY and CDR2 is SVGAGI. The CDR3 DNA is TGTGCCACGGCCCGTGGAGGAGCTAACTATGGCTACACCTTC. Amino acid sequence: CATARGGANYGYTF.